The following is a TCR beta chain sequence with its context. Its antigen is unknown. Here immunoSEQ multiplex PCR was the method, and the copy in TCRdb shows in-frame clones only, minus some. The sample lists roughly 34,000 clones, 76% occurring once. The data were taken from a study of PD-1 blockade in classical Hodgkin lymphoma. Study-wide context: Intravenous nivolumab at 3 mg/kg was given to patients every 2 weeks. Broader study findings: Complete responders entered with baseline diversity on par with newly diagnosed patients, the results showed. In CD4+ cells, TCR diversity went up significantly by C4D1, but in CD8+ cells it did not. Reasons behind the repertoire differences stay unclear, perhaps disease activity or earlier therapy.

V lost 4 bases and J lost 1; bases outside the gene matches: 6. CDR3 length: 14 amino acids. Germline loops: CDR1 SQVTM, CDR2 ANQGSEA. Each of the patients experienced relapse following autologous stem cell transplantation, and their brentuximab vedotin exposure differed. The sequence was collected from a human donor with classical Hodgkin lymphoma. This chain joins TRBV29-1 and TRBJ1-1, with 7 bases lining up with TRBD1. Sequences were derived from peripheral blood mononuclear cells (PBMCs), sampled before the second cycle of nivolumab. The chain's CDR3 is CSVGGGRGNTEAFF. The CDR3 nucleotides read TGCAGCGTTGGAGGGGGCAGGGGGAACACTGAAGCTTTCTTT.